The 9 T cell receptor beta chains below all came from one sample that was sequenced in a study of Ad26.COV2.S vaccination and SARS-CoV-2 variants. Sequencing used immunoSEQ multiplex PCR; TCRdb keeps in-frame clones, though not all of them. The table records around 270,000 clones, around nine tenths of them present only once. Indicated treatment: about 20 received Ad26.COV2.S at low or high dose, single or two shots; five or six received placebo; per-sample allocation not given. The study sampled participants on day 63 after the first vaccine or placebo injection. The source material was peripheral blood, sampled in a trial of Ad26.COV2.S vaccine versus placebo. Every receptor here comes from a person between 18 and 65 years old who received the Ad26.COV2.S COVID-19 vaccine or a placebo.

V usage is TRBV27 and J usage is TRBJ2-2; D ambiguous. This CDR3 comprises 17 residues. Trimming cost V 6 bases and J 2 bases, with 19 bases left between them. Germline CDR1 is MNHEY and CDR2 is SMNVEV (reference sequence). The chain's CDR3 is CASSPGRRVQNTGELFF. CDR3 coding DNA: TGTGCCAGCAGCCCTGGACGAAGGGTTCAAAACACCGGGGAGCTGTTTTTT.

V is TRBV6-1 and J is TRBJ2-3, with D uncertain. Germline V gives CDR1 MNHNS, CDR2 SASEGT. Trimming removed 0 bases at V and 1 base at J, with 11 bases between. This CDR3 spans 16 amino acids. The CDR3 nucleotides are TGTGCCAGCAGTGAAGCGATGCTCCCAGGCACAGATACGCAGTATTTT. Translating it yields CASSEAMLPGTDTQYF.

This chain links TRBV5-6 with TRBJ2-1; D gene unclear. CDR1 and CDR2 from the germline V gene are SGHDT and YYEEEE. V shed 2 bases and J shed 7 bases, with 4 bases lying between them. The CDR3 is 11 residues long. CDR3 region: CASSFLNEQFF. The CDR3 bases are TGTGCCAGCAGCTTCTTGAATGAGCAGTTCTTC. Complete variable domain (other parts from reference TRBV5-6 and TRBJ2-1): DAGVTQSPTHLIKTRGQQVTLRCSPKSGHDTVSWYQQALGQGPQFIFQYYEEEERQRGNFPDRFSGHQFPNYSSELNVNALLLGDSALYLCASSFLNEQFFGPGTRLTVL.

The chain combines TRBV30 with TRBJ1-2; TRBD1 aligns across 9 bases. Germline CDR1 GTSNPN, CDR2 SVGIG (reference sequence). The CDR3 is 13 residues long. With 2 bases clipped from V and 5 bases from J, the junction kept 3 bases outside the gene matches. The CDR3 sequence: CAWSRDRDYGYTF. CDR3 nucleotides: TGTGCCTGGAGTCGGGACAGGGATTATGGCTACACCTTC.

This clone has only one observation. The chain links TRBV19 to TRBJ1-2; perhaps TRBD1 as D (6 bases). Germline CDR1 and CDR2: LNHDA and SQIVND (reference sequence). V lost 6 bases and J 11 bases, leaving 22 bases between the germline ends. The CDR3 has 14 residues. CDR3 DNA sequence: TGTGCCAGTAGCCTTGGGTCGTCCGACAGGCTGTACACCTTC. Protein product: CASSLGSSDRLYTF.

CDR3 residues: CASSQGAGGPDTQYF. CDR3 coding DNA: TGCGCCAGCAGCCAAGGCGCGGGGGGGCCAGATACGCAGTATTTT. The gene calls are TRBV4-1 and TRBJ2-3, with 9 nucleotides matching TRBD2. The CDR3 is 15 residues long. Trimming at V came to 1 base and at J to 4 bases, leaving 3 bases not matched to a gene. Germline CDR1 MGHRA, CDR2 YSYEKL.

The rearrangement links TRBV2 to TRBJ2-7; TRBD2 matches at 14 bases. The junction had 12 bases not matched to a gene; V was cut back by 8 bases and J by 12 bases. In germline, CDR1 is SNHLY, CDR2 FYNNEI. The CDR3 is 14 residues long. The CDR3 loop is CASSPGLAGVVVYF. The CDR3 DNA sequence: TGTGCCAGCTCCCCGGGACTAGCGGGGGTAGTGGTGTACTTC.

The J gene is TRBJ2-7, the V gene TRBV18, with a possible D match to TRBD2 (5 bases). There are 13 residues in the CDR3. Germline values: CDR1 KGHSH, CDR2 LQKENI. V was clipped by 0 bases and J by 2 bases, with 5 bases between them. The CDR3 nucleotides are TGTGCCAGCTCACCACCGGGAGCCTACGAGCAGTACGTC. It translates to CASSPPGAYEQYV.

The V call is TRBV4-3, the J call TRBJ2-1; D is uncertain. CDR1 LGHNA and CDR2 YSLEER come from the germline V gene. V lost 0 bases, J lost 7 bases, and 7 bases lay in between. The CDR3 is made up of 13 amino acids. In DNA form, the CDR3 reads TGCGCCAGCAGCCAAGATCCCCCGAATGAGCAGTTCTTC. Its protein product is CASSQDPPNEQFF.